The 5 T cell receptor beta chains listed next were all sequenced from one sample in a study of blood T cell repertoires in COVID-19. The method was immunoSEQ multiplex PCR; TCRdb's version includes in-frame clones alone and lacks a portion of them. The sample has roughly 250,000 clones; 75% to 90% are singletons. The sample taken for sequencing was peripheral blood. The receptors here all came from a man aged 55 to 70 who had recovered from COVID-19.

The CDR3 reads CASSQEGGVSYNEQFF. CDR3 bases: TGTGCCAGCAGCCAAGAGGGGGGGGTATCCTACAATGAGCAGTTCTTC. This chain links TRBV4-2 with TRBJ2-1; the match to TRBD2 covers 7 bases. CDR3 length: 16 amino acids. Germline V gives CDR1 LGHNA, CDR2 YNFKEQ. The V and J ends lost 0 bases and 1 base, in that order; junction bases with no gene match: 3.

This chain links TRBV6-5 with TRBJ1-2, with TRBD1 as a possible D gene (5 bases). Trimming removed 8 bases at V and 5 bases at J, with 18 bases between. The germline V gene encodes CDR1 MNHEY and CDR2 SVGAGI. The CDR3 length is 14 residues. The CDR3 DNA reads as TGTGCCAGCCACTTTTACCCAGGGTCTTATGGCTACACCTTC. Amino acids: CASHFYPGSYGYTF.

The gene calls are TRBV10-3 and TRBJ2-7; 11 bases are shared with TRBD1. V lost 11 bases, J lost 2 bases, and 5 bases stayed unmatched. Germline CDR1 ENHRY, CDR2 SYGVKD. This CDR3 has 13 amino acids. The CDR3, as DNA: TGTGCCGTCAAGGGACAGGGGGCCTACGAGCAGTACTTC. Protein: CAVKGQGAYEQYF.

This sequence joins TRBV18 and TRBJ1-3, with D possibly TRBD1 on 5 matching bases. CDR1 is KGHSH, CDR2 LQKENI, per germline. V lost 6 bases and J 8 bases, leaving 14 bases between the germline ends. The CDR3 is 13 residues long. This chain's CDR3 is CASSPAGRDTIYF. The CDR3, as DNA: TGTGCCAGCTCCCCCGCGGGACGGGACACCATATATTTT. The variable domain in full, with the rest retrieved from reference TRBV18 and TRBJ1-3, is NAGVMQNPRHLVRRRGQEARLRCSPMKGHSHVYWYRQLPEEGLKFMVYLQKENIIDESGMPKERFSAEFPKEGPSILRIQQVVRGDSAAYFCASSPAGRDTIYFGEGSWLTVV.

The chain has TRBV5-6 and TRBJ1-1, with a weak D call TRBD1 (5 bases). The V gene lost 5 bases and the J gene lost 6 bases, with 14 bases spanning the gap. The CDR3 is made up of 13 amino acids. Looked up from germline, CDR1 is SGHDT and CDR2 is YYEEEE. CDR3 region: CASSYNGRAEAFF. The CDR3 DNA sequence: TGTGCCAGCAGTTATAACGGCAGGGCTGAAGCTTTCTTT.